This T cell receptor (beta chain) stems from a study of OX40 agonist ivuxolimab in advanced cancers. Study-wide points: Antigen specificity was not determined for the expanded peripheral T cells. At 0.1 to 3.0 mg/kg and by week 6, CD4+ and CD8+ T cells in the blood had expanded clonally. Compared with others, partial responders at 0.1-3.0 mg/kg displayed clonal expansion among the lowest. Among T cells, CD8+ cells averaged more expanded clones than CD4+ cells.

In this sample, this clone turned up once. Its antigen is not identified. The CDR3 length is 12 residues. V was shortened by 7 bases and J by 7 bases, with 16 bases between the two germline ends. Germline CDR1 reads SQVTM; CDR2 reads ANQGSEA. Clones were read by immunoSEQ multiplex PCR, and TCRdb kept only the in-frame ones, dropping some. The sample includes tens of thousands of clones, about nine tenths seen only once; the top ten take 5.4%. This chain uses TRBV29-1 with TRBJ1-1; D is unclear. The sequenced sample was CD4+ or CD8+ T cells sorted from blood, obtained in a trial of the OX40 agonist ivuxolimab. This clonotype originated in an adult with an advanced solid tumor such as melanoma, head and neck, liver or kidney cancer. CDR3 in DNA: TGCAGCGGCCTCACAAACAGAGATGAAGCTTTCTTT. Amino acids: CSGLTNRDEAFF.